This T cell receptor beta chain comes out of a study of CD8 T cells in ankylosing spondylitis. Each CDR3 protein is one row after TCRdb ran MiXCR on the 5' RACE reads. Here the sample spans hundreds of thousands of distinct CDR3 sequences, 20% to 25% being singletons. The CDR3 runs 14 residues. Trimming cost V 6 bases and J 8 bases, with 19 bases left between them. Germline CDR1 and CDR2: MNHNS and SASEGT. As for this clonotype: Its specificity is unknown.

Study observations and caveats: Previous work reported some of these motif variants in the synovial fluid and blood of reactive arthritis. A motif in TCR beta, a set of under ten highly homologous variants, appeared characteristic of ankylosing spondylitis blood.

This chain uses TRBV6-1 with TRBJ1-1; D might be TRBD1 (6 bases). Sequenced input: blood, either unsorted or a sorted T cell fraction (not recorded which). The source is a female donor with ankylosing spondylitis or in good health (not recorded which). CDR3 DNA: TGTGCCAGCAGCCAGCGGGGGGGGCGCGGGGAAGCTTTCTTT. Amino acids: CASSQRGGRGEAFF.